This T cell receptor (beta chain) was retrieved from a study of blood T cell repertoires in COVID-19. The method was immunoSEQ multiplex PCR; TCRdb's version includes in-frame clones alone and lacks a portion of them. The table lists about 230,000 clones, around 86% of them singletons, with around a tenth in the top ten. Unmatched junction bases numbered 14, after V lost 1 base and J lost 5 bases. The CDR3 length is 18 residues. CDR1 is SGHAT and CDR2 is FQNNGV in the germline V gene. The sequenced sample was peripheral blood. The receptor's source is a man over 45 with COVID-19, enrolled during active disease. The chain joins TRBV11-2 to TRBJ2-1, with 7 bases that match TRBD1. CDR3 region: CASSLAPRGGRDHNEQFF. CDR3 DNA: TGTGCCAGCAGCTTAGCCCCCCGAGGGGGCAGGGATCACAATGAGCAGTTCTTC.